The source of this T cell receptor beta chain is a study of CD8 T cells in ankylosing spondylitis. One entry per CDR3 protein, called by TCRdb with MiXCR from the 5' RACE reads. Among roughly 700,000 distinct CDR3 sequences listed, about 20% were seen once. This clonotype was observed a handful of times. The antigen is not known. The germline gives CDR1 DFQATT, CDR2 SNEGSKA (reference sequence). The CDR3 consists of 14 residues. V lost 2 bases to trimming and J lost 3 bases; unmatched junction nucleotides: 4. General study findings and limits: Characteristic of ankylosing spondylitis blood, it appeared, was a TCR beta motif comprising eight highly homologous variants. Matched ankylosing spondylitis synovial fluid reportedly contained a significantly enriched population of disease-linked clones.

The TCR sequence derives from a male donor with ankylosing spondylitis. V usage is TRBV20-1 and J usage is TRBJ2-5; 9 bases align to TRBD2. The material sequenced was blood, either unsorted or a sorted T cell fraction (not recorded which). The chain's CDR3 is CSARRRLAEETQYF. CDR3 nucleotide sequence: TGCAGTGCTAGACGGCGACTAGCGGAAGAGACCCAGTACTTC.